The present T cell receptor (beta chain) was sequenced within a study of Ad26.COV2.S vaccination and SARS-CoV-2 variants. Study at large: Ad26.COV2.S given intramuscularly, once or twice 56 days apart.

Regarding this clone: Its specificity is unknown.

Treatment described: 19 received Ad26.COV2.S at low or high dose, single or two shots; roughly 5 received placebo; per-sample allocation not given. Sampling took place 63 days after the first vaccine or placebo injection. Profiling relied on immunoSEQ multiplex PCR, and the TCRdb table lists in-frame clones only, not all of them. Of 380,000 or so clones listed, around 89% are singletons. The study, taken as a whole, reports: It was reported that spike-specific CD8+ and CD4+ T cell responses were substantially broad after vaccination.

Germline lookup yields CDR1 PRHDT and CDR2 FYEKMQ (reference sequence). The V gene lost 5 bases and the J gene lost 4 bases, with 14 bases spanning the gap. The CDR3 length is 14 residues. The sample in question was peripheral blood, obtained in a trial of Ad26.COV2.S vaccine versus placebo. The receptor was derived from a person between 18 and 59 years old who received the Ad26.COV2.S COVID-19 vaccine or a placebo. The chain employs TRBV13 and TRBJ1-1, with D perhaps matching TRBD1 (6 bases). The CDR3 DNA sequence: TGTGCCAGCAGCCGGGAACAGGGCGTCACTGAAGCTTTCTTT. This gives the protein CASSREQGVTEAFF.